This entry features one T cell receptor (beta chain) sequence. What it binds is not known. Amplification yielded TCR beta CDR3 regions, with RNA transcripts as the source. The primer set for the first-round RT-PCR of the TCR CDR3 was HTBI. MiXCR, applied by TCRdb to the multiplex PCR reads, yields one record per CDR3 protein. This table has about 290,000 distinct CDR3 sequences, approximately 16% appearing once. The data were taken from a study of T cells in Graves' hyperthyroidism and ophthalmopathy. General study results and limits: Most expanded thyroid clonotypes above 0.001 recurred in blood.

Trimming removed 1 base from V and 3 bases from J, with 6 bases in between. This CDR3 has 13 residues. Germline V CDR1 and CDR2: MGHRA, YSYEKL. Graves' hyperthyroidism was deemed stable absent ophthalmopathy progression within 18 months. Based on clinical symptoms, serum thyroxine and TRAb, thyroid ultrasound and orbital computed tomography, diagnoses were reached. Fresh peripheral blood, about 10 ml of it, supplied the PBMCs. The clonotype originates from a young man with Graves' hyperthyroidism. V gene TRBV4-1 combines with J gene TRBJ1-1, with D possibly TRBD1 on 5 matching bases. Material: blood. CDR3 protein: CASSQGDDTEAFF. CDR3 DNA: TGCGCCAGCAGCCAAGGGGACGACACTGAAGCTTTCTTT.